This is a list of T cell receptor beta chains from one sample in a study of response to subunit inactivated influenza vaccine. TCRdb called the RT-PCR reads again in MiXCR, with one record for every CDR3 protein. The sample lists around 190,000 distinct CDR3 sequences, roughly an eighth seen once, with about 25% in the top ten. This material consisted of CD8+ T cells sorted from PBMCs, taken around 5 days after vaccination. The receptors derive from a man aged 45-65 years who received an inactivated influenza vaccine. Each CDR3 is given with its conserved first and last residue. Each record gives: V gene, CDR3 protein.

TRBV29-1	CSGTTGPSEQYF
TRBV15	CATSRGTGNSPLHF
TRBV6-5	CASSYSGEPGDGYTF
TRBV5-1	CASSLGDATYEQYF
TRBV29-1	CSVEAGESYGYTF
TRBV5-5	CASTLGLGWYF
TRBV16	CASSRWTASNQPQHF
TRBV25-1	CASSEYNGGPADTQYF
TRBV5-1	CASSVGQGAYQPQHF
TRBV11-2	CASSPGLRTTNEKLFF
TRBV9	CASSVGQSSYNEQFF
TRBV2	CASRETGQGIRGYTF
TRBV9	CASSSTIRDQTGETQYF
TRBV11-2	CASSLGQDYSTDTQYF
TRBV12-3/TRBV12-4	CASSSKPGGNQPQHF
TRBV29-1	CSVGGSGSSYEQYF
TRBV20-1	CSARDPSGPTDGYTF
TRBV4-2	CASSLGPAGGDYNEQFF
TRBV20-1	CSAKGGRDSKVQVDTQYF
TRBV11-2	CASSLVGVETQYF
TRBV12-3/TRBV12-4	CASSFPGSTYEQYF
TRBV24-1	CATSDPRVNQPQHF
TRBV10-1	CARPLPGQGGYGYTF
TRBV7-9	CASSLGLSGLNSPLHF
TRBV7-9	CASTPDRVPNTGELFF
TRBV7-9	CASSLVRATATDTQYF
TRBV11-2	CASSPGLGSEQYF
TRBV10-3	CAIRNDGYEQYF
TRBV4-2	CASSQGVIAGAKTQYF
TRBV10-2	CASSEWAGVSGQYF
TRBV13	CASSLGDRVGRNEQFF
TRBV7-9	CASSYRTGVNEQFF
TRBV5-6	CASSLGVVEQFF
TRBV5-1	CASSLVSGSPGEQYF
TRBV11-3	CASSLDETGFDTGELFF
TRBV25-1	CASSGDAGHHYGYTF
TRBV7-9	CASSSPGHLKETQYF
TRBV29-1	CSVEDWGQYYGYTF
TRBV29-1	CSVTLTSENWDTQYF
TRBV4-3	CASSQGILLYNEQFF
TRBV4-2	CASSQEPLTSGPGDEQFF
TRBV5-1	CASRYTGTPSSYEQYF
TRBV12-3/TRBV12-4	CASSPGTAGEKTF
TRBV27	CASAPGQGAEKLFF
TRBV6-5	CASSYSGTGETQYF
TRBV6-2/TRBV6-3	CASSPRAGKLATYEQYF
TRBV13	CASSQKTGGVYEQYF
TRBV3-1	CASSQGEKLFF
TRBV3-1	CASSQTGTSVYNEQFF
TRBV29-1	CSVGRQGREETQYF